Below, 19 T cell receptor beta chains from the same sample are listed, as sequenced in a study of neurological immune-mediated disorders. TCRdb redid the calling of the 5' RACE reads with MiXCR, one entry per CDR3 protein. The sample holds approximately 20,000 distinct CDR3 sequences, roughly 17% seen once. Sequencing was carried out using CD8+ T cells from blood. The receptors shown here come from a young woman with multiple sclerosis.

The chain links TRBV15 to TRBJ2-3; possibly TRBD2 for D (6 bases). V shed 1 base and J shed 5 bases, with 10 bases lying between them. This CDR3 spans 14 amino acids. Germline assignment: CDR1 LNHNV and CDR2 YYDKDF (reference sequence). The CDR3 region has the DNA TGTGCCACCAGCAGAGGGGAAGCGGGAGATACGCAGTATTTT. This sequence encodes CATSRGEAGDTQYF.

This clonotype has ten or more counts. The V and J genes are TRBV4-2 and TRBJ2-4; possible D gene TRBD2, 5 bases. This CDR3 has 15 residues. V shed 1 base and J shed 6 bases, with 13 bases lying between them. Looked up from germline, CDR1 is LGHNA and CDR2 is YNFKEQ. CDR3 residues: CASSQARGGRNIQYF. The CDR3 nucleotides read TGTGCCAGCAGCCAAGCCCGGGGTGGGCGAAACATTCAGTACTTC.

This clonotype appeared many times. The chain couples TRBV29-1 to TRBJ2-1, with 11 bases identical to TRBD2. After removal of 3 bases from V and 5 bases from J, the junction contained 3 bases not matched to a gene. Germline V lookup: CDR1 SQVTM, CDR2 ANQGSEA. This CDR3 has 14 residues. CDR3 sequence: CSVEGLAADNEQFF. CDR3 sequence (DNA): TGCAGCGTTGAGGGACTAGCGGCCGACAATGAGCAGTTCTTC.

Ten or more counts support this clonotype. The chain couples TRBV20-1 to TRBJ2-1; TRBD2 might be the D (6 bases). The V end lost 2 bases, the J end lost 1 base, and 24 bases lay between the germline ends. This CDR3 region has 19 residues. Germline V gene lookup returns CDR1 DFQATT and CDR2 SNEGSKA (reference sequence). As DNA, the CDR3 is TGCAGTGCTAGAAATTCCCCCGGGGTTCCGGGAGCGTCCTACAATGAGCAGTTCTTC. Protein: CSARNSPGVPGASYNEQFF.

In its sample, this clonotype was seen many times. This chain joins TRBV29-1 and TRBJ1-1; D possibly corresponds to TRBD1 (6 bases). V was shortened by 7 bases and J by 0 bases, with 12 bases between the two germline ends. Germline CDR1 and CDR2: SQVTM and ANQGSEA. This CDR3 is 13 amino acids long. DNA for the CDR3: TGCAGCGGGGGTCCAGGGGTGAACACTGAAGCTTTCTTT. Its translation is CSGGPGVNTEAFF.

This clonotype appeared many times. CDR3 protein: CASSYRPPGQETQYF. Here the CDR3 DNA reads TGTGCCAGCAGTTACCGGCCACCGGGGCAAGAGACCCAGTACTTC. The chain has TRBV6-6 and TRBJ2-5; weak D call: TRBD2 (5 bases). The CDR3 is 15 amino acids. Germline CDR1 reads MNHNY; CDR2 reads SVGAGI (reference sequence). The V end lost 2 bases, the J end lost 2 bases, and 12 bases lay between the germline ends.

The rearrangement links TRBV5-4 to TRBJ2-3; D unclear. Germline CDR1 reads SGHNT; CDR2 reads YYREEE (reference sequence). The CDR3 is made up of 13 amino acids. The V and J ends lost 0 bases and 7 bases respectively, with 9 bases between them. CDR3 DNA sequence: TGTGCCAGCAGCTTGGAGTGGGGTAATACGCAGTATTTT. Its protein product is CASSLEWGNTQYF.

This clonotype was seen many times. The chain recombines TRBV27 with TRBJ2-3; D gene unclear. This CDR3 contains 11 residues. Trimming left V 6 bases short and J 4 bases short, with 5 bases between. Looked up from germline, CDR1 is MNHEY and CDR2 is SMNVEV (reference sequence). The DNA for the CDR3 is TGTGCCAGCAGCCAAGCAGATACGCAGTATTTT. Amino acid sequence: CASSQADTQYF.

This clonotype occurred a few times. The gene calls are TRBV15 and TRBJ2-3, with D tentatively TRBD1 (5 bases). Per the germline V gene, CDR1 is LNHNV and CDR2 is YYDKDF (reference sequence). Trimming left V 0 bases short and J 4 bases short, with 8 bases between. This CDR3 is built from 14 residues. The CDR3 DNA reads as TGTGCCACCAGCAGAGACAGGGTTGCAGATACGCAGTATTTT. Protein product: CATSRDRVADTQYF.

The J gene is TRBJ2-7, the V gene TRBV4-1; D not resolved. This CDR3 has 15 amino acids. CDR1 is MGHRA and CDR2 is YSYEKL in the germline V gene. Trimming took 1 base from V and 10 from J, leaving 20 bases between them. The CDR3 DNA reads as TGCGCCAGCAGCCAAGGTTGGCTATCTCCGGCCTACCAGTACTTC. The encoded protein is CASSQGWLSPAYQYF.

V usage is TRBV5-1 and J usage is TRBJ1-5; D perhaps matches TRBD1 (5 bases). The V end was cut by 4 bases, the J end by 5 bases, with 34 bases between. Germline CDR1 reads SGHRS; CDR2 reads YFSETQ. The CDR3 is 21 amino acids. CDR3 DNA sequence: TGCGCCAGCAGCCACCCCCTGGCAGTAAGCAGTTTCCGAGGGGATCATCAGCCCCAGCATTTT. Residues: CASSHPLAVSSFRGDHQPQHF.

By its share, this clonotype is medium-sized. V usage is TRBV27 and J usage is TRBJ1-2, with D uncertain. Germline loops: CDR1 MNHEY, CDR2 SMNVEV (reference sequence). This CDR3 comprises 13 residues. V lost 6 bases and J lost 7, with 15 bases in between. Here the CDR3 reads CASSTDMVGGYTF. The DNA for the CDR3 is TGTGCCAGCAGCACCGACATGGTTGGTGGCTACACCTTC.

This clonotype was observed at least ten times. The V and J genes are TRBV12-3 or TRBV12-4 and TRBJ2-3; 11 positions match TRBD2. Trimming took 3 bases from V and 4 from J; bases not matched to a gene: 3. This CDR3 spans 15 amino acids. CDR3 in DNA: TGTGCCAGCAGTTTGTCACTAGCGGGAGCAGATACGCAGTATTTT. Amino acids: CASSLSLAGADTQYF.

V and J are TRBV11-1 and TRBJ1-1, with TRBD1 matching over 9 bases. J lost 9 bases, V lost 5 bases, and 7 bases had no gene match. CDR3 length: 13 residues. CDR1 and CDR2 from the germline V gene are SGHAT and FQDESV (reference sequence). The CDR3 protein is CASSQLGQGQAFF. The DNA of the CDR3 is TGTGCCAGCAGCCAACTAGGACAGGGGCAAGCTTTCTTT. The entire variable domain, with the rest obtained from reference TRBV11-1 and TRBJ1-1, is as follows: EAEVAQSPRYKITEKSQAVAFWCDPISGHATLYWYRQILGQGPELLVQFQDESVVDDSQLPKDRFSAERLKGVDSTLKIQPAELGDSAMYLCASSQLGQGQAFFGQGTRLTVV.

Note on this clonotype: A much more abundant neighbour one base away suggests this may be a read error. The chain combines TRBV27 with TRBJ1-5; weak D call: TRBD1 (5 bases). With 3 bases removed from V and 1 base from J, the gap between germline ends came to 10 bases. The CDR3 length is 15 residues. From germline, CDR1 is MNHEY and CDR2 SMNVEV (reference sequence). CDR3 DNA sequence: TGTGCCAGCAGTTTCCACAGGACCAGCAATCAGCCCCAGCATTTT. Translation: CASSFHRTSNQPQHF.

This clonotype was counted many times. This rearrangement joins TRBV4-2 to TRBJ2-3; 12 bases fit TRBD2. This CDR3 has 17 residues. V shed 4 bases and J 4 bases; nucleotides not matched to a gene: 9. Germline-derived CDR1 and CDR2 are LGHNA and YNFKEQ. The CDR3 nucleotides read TGTGCCAGCAGCCGTCTCCCGACTAGCGGGGGTGCAGATACGCAGTATTTT. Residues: CASSRLPTSGGADTQYF.

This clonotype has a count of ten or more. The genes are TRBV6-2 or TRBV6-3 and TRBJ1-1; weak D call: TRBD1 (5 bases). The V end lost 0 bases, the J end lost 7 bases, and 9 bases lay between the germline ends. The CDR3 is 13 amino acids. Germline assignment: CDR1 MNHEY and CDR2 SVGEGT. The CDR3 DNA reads TGTGCCAGCAGTTACTCGATCAGGGTTGAAGCTTTCTTT. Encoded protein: CASSYSIRVEAFF.

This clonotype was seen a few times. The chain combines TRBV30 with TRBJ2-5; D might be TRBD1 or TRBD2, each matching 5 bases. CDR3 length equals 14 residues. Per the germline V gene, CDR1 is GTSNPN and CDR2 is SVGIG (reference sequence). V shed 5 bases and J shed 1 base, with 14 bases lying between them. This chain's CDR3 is CAWGETAPQETQYF. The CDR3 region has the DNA TGTGCCTGGGGGGAGACAGCTCCCCAAGAGACCCAGTACTTC.

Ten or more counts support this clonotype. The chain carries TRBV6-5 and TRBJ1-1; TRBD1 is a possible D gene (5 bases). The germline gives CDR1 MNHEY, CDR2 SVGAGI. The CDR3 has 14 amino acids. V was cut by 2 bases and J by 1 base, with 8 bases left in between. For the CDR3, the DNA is TGTGCCAGCAGTTACGTTGGGGGGAACACTGAAGCTTTCTTT. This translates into CASSYVGGNTEAFF.